Sequencing of this TCR beta chain was carried out in a study of technical replicates of blood from a few donors. Some clones are missing from TCRdb's copy, which holds only in-frame ones; the method was immunoSEQ multiplex PCR. The sample has more than 65,000 clones; 95% to 98% are singletons. Material for sequencing was T cells isolated from PBMCs. The TCR sequence derives from a human donor in good health.

In nucleotides, the CDR3 is TGTGCCAGCAGGGCAACAGATACGCAGTATTTT. Translated, it gives CASRATDTQYF. V and J are TRBV25-1 and TRBJ2-3, with D hard to call. Looked up from germline, CDR1 is MGHDK and CDR2 is SYGVNS. This CDR3 contains 11 residues. V lost 6 bases and J lost 3, with 4 bases in between. Full variable domain (rest looked up from reference TRBV25-1 and TRBJ2-3): EADIYQTPRYLVIGTGKKITLECSQTMGHDKMYWYQQDPGMELHLIHYSYGVNSTEKGDLSSESTVSRIRTEHFPLTLESARPSHTSQYLCASRATDTQYFGPGTRLTVL.